One sample yielded the 10 T cell receptor beta chains listed below, sequenced in a study of beta chain features in type 1 diabetes. Expressed TCRB transcripts were sequenced because the isolated RNA had all been reverse transcribed beforehand. Libraries were prepared by immunoSEQ multiplex PCR; TCRdb keeps only in-frame clonotypes and omits some of them. The table shows 120,000 to 150,000 clones, with about a tenth occurring only once. The sample taken for sequencing was central memory CD4+ T cells from blood. These receptor sequences come from a woman aged 40-49 years in good health.

This clone has just a few counts. This chain joins TRBV7-2 and TRBJ1-2; D unclear. The germline CDR1 and CDR2 sequences are SGHTA and FQGNSA. V lost 5 bases and J 6 bases, leaving 13 bases between the germline ends. This CDR3 region has 13 residues. The CDR3 here is CASSSYSGDGYTF. In nucleotides, the CDR3 is TGTGCCAGCAGCAGTTATTCCGGGGATGGCTACACCTTC. The full variable domain, in which reference TRBV7-2 and TRBJ1-2 provide the parts outside the CDR3, is GAGVSQSPSNKVTEKGKDVELRCDPISGHTALYWYRQSLGQGLEFLIYFQGNSAPDKSGLPSDRFSAERTGGSVSTLTIQRTQQEDSAVYLCASSSYSGDGYTFGSGTRLTVV.

This clone was observed a few times. CDR3 in DNA: TGTGCCAGCAGTTATGGGACTAGCGCTCAAGAGACCCAGTACTTC. Translated: CASSYGTSAQETQYF. This rearrangement joins TRBV6-5 to TRBJ2-5, with 10 bases lining up with TRBD2. This CDR3 spans 15 amino acids. Germline trimming cut 3 bases from V and 2 bases from J; bases unmatched to any gene: 3. CDR1 MNHEY and CDR2 SVGAGI come from the germline V gene.

The chain joins TRBV7-9 to TRBJ1-5; 7 positions match TRBD1. Trimming at V came to 1 base and at J to 7 bases, leaving 4 bases not matched to a gene. The CDR3 loop spans 14 amino acids. Germline CDR1 SEHNR, CDR2 FQNEAQ (reference sequence). The CDR3 bases are TGTGCCAGCAGCTTAGTCGACAGGGCCCAGCCCCAGCATTTT. It specifies CASSLVDRAQPQHF.

The table lists this clone with many counts. This rearrangement joins TRBV7-9 to TRBJ2-6, with D perhaps TRBD2 (5 bases). CDR1 and CDR2 (germline): SEHNR, FQNEAQ (reference sequence). Trimming shortened V by 5 bases and J by 4 bases, and 12 bases separated the two germline ends. This CDR3 contains 15 residues. CDR3 nucleotide sequence: TGTGCCAGCAGCCGAGAAGCGGCCGGGGCCAACGTCCTGACTTTC. This encodes CASSREAAGANVLTF. The full variable domain, in which reference TRBV7-9 and TRBJ2-6 provide the parts outside the CDR3, is DTGVSQNPRHKITKRGQNVTFRCDPISEHNRLYWYRQTLGQGPEFLTYFQNEAQLEKSRLLSDRFSAERPKGSFSTLEIQRTEQGDSAMYLCASSREAAGANVLTFGAGSRLTVL.

This clone was detected a few times. The chain is built from TRBV12-5 and TRBJ1-5; TRBD1 matches 10 bases. Per germline, CDR1 LGHNT and CDR2 FRNRAP. The CDR3 runs 13 residues. Unmatched junction bases numbered 13, after V lost 7 bases and J lost 16 bases. In DNA form, the CDR3 reads TGTGCTAGTGCCGTCGGGACAGGGGAGAGAAAACATTTT. Translated: CASAVGTGERKHF. The variable domain in full, with the rest retrieved from reference TRBV12-5 and TRBJ1-5, is DARVTQTPRHKVTEMGQEVTMRCQPILGHNTVFWYRQTMMQGLELLAYFRNRAPLDDSGMPKDRFSAEMPDATLATLKIQPSEPRDSAVYFCASAVGTGERKHFGDGTRLSIL.

This clone has only a few counts. The chain links TRBV28 to TRBJ1-2; 9 bases fit TRBD1. Unmatched junction bases numbered 6, after V lost 5 bases and J lost 2 bases. The CDR3 contains 15 residues. Germline V CDR1 and CDR2: MDHEN, SYDVKM. CDR3 sequence reads: CASSPRTGANYGYTF. As DNA, the CDR3 is TGTGCCAGCAGTCCACGGACAGGGGCGAACTATGGCTACACCTTC.

This clone was seen more than once but under ten times. The CDR3 sequence is CASSLSRSTDTQYF. The CDR3 nucleotides are TGTGCCAGCAGCTTGAGTCGGAGCACAGATACGCAGTATTTT. The chain joins TRBV7-2 to TRBJ2-3, with D uncertain. Trimming took off 3 bases at V and 0 bases at J, with 7 bases between the two ends. Germline V CDR1 and CDR2: SGHTA, FQGNSA. CDR3 length: 14 residues.

This sequence joins TRBV9 and TRBJ2-3; TRBD2 matches 7 bases. The CDR3 sequence is 16 residues long. Germline V gene data show CDR1 as SGDLS and CDR2 as YYNGEE. After removal of 0 bases from V and 1 base from J, the junction contained 5 bases not matched to a gene. CDR3 nucleotides: TGTGCCAGCAGCGTAGTCCCGGGGGGACGCACAGATACGCAGTATTTT. Translated: CASSVVPGGRTDTQYF.

This clone was found a few times. This chain uses TRBV18 with TRBJ1-5; no clear D. Trimming shortened V by 6 bases and J by 0 bases, and 9 bases separated the two germline ends. This CDR3 contains 14 residues. Germline CDR1 and CDR2: KGHSH and LQKENI. The CDR3 DNA reads as TGTGCCAGCTCCGCCGGGGATAGCAATCAGCCCCAGCATTTT. As protein: CASSAGDSNQPQHF.

The CDR3 sequence: CASRQKTGDEQYF. CDR3 sequence (DNA): TGTGCCAGCAGACAGAAGACGGGGGACGAGCAGTACTTC. The chain has TRBV6-1 and TRBJ2-7; maybe TRBD2 (6 bases). The length of the CDR3 is 13 residues. The germline CDR1 and CDR2 sequences are MNHNS and SASEGT. The V and J ends lost 6 bases and 5 bases respectively, with 14 bases between them.